Listed below are T cell receptor beta chains from one sample, sequenced in a study of cytomegalovirus exposure and HLA in healthy donors. The repertoire was sequenced with immunoSEQ multiplex PCR; TCRdb's copy has only in-frame clones and lacks some. The sample carries some 56,000 clones, roughly 93% recorded once. Sequenced: PBMCs. The receptors were sampled from a woman younger than 35 in good health and CMV-seropositive. Both conserved end residues are part of each CDR3. The D gene is left open where the match is weak. Only part of the rows carry a size: once, few, many, or a class if the clone is expanded.

>NA|TRBJ1-1|TRBV6-4|NA
CASSFQGNTEAFF
TGTGCCAGCAGCTTTCAGGGGAACACTGAAGCTTTCTTT
>TRBD1|TRBJ2-2|TRBV5-1|NA
CASSRGDSNTGELFF
TGCGCCAGCAGCCGAGGGGACAGCAACACCGGGGAGCTGTTTTTT
>NA|TRBJ2-3|TRBV4-1|NA
CASSPRGPSTDTQYF
TGCGCCAGCAGCCCCAGGGGACCCAGCACAGATACGCAGTATTTT
>TRBD1|TRBJ1-1|TRBV10-1|NA
CASSEYGTATNTEAFF
TGCGCCAGCAGTGAGTACGGGACAGCCACCAACACTGAAGCTTTCTTT
>NA|TRBJ2-7|TRBV4-3|NA
CASSQDGDYEQYF
TGCGCCAGCAGCCAAGACGGAGACTACGAGCAGTACTTC
>TRBD2|TRBJ2-2|TRBV9|NA
CASSVVSGGAAGTGELFF
TGTGCCAGCAGCGTAGTAAGCGGGGGGGCCGCGGGCACCGGGGAGCTGTTTTTT
>NA|TRBJ1-5|TRBV27|NA
CASSPQQGFNQPQHF
TGTGCCAGCAGTCCCCAACAGGGTTTCAATCAGCCCCAGCATTTT
>TRBD1|TRBJ1-5|TRBV27|few
CASSLGTGTVNQPQHF
TGTGCCAGCAGTTTAGGGACCGGGACAGTCAATCAGCCCCAGCATTTT
>TRBD1|TRBJ2-3|TRBV11-3|NA
CASSSGQGGDTQYF
TGTGCCAGCAGCTCTGGACAGGGTGGAGATACGCAGTATTTT
>TRBD1|TRBJ1-2|TRBV9|NA
CASSADRVRSANYGYTF
TGTGCCAGCAGCGCCGACAGGGTCAGGTCAGCTAACTATGGCTACACCTTC
>TRBD1|TRBJ2-6|TRBV4-3|NA
CASSLFGGQGASGANVLTF
TGCGCCAGCAGCCTCTTCGGCGGGCAGGGGGCCTCTGGGGCCAACGTCCTGACTTTC
>NA|TRBJ1-1|TRBV11-2|NA
CASSLPTGNTEAFF
TGTGCCAGCAGCTTACCCACAGGGAACACTGAAGCTTTCTTT
>TRBD2|TRBJ2-5|TRBV9|once
CASSVTPSGGYQETQYF
TGTGCCAGCAGCGTAACCCCCAGCGGGGGATACCAAGAGACCCAGTACTTC
>TRBD1|TRBJ2-7|TRBV19|NA
CASSSSGTGGLEQYF
TGTGCCAGTAGTTCCAGCGGGACAGGGGGCCTTGAGCAGTACTTC
>TRBD2|TRBJ2-1|TRBV29-1|once
CSVDLAGGYNEQFF
TGCAGCGTTGACCTAGCGGGGGGGTACAATGAGCAGTTCTTC
>NA|TRBJ1-4|TRBV7-2|NA
CASSLASGWGEKLFF
TGTGCCAGCAGCTTGGCGTCGGGGTGGGGTGAAAAACTGTTTTTT
>NA|TRBJ1-5|TRBV7-2|NA
CASSSGLYSNQPQHF
TGTGCCAGCAGCTCCGGACTTTATAGCAATCAGCCCCAGCATTTT
>NA|TRBJ1-6|TRBV4-1|NA
CASSQARGLNSPLHF
TGCGCCAGCAGCCAAGCCCGGGGACTCAATTCACCCCTCCACTTT
>NA|TRBJ1-4|TRBV6-1|NA
CASRGQEGAWEKLFF
TGTGCCAGCAGGGGACAAGAGGGAGCGTGGGAAAAACTGTTTTTT
>TRBD1|TRBJ1-2|TRBV19|NA
CASSIDHQTGGNGYTF
TGTGCCAGTAGTATAGATCACCAGACAGGGGGTAATGGCTACACCTTC
>NA|TRBJ2-3|TRBV4-3|NA
CASSPYTRGLADTQYF
TGCGCCAGCAGCCCTTACACTCGGGGGTTAGCAGATACGCAGTATTTT
>NA|TRBJ1-1|TRBV2|NA
CASRGVTSGGKAFF
TGTGCCAGCAGGGGGGTGACGAGTGGGGGGAAAGCTTTCTTT
>NA|TRBJ1-3|TRBV4-1|NA
CASSQVDGGRLPPSGNTIYF
TGCGCCAGCAGCCAAGTGGACGGGGGTAGGTTGCCGCCCTCTGGAAACACCATATATTTT
>NA|TRBJ2-3|TRBV5-4|once
CASSLTDTQYF
TGTGCCAGCAGCCTCACAGATACGCAGTATTTT
>NA|TRBJ2-7|TRBV28|NA
CASSPRDSDSDEQYF
TGTGCCAGCAGTCCGCGGGACAGTGACTCTGACGAGCAGTACTTC
>NA|TRBJ2-7|TRBV27|NA
CASSLRASTDYEQYF
TGTGCCAGCAGTTTAAGGGCTAGCACCGACTACGAGCAGTACTTC
>TRBD1|TRBJ1-2|TRBV5-6|NA
CASRIRDRTPTNYGYTF
TGTGCCAGCAGGATCCGGGACAGAACCCCTACTAACTATGGCTACACCTTC
>NA|TRBJ2-1|TRBV5-6|once
CASSLRADEQFF
TGTGCCAGCAGCTTGAGAGCGGATGAGCAGTTCTTC
>NA|TRBJ2-3|TRBV7-7|NA
CASSLGLGRTDTQYF
TGTGCCAGCAGCTTGGGGCTAGGTCGCACAGATACGCAGTATTTT
>NA|TRBJ2-7|TRBV4-1|NA
CASSQARTGLAYEQYF
TGCGCCAGCAGCCAAGCCCGCACAGGGCTCGCCTACGAGCAGTACTTC
>TRBD1|TRBJ1-4|TRBV6-5|NA
CASRGLTGLNEKLFF
TGTGCCAGCAGGGGACTGACAGGGCTTAATGAAAAACTGTTTTTT
>NA|TRBJ1-3|TRBV5-8|NA
CASSLSEEGTIYF
TGTGCCAGCAGCTTGTCCGAAGAGGGCACCATATATTTT